The 8 T cell receptor beta chains reported below all come from one sample, sequenced in a study of Graves' ophthalmopathy and Graves' hyperthyroidism. TCR beta CDR3 regions were amplified from RNA transcripts. HTBI primers primed a first-round RT-PCR, and a second-round multiplex PCR followed. TCRdb analysed the multiplex PCR reads with MiXCR anew, one entry per CDR3 protein. The profile shows approximately 1.2 million distinct CDR3 sequences, 35% to 40% of them singletons. Source material: peripheral blood or thyroid tissue (not recorded which). Receptor source: an adult man with Graves' hyperthyroidism.

The chain couples TRBV7-2 to TRBJ2-7; 9 nucleotides agree with TRBD1. The CDR3 has 15 residues. Germline loops: CDR1 SGHTA, CDR2 FQGNSA. V shed 3 bases and J 1 base; nucleotides not matched to a gene: 4. CDR3 DNA sequence: TGTGCCAGCAGCTTCGGACAGGGGAAATCCTACGAGCAGTACTTC. Protein sequence: CASSFGQGKSYEQYF.

This clonotype showed up many times. This chain links TRBV5-1 with TRBJ2-7; weak D call: TRBD2 (7 bases). CDR3 length: 15 residues. Trimming took 4 bases from V and 7 from J, leaving 21 bases between them. Germline CDR1 is SGHRS and CDR2 is YFSETQ. The CDR3 loop is CASSPEGGARKEQYF. The CDR3 bases are TGCGCCAGCAGCCCGGAGGGGGGGGCGCGGAAGGAGCAGTACTTC.

Comments on this clonotype: This clone may be a read error of a much larger clone one base away. The CDR3 sequence is CASSSAQYSGNTIYF. DNA for the CDR3: TGTGCCAGCAGTTCAGCACAATACTCTGGAAACACCATATATTTT. The genes are TRBV12-3 or TRBV12-4 and TRBJ1-3; no reliable D call. The CDR3 is made up of 15 amino acids. V was cut by 4 bases and J by 0 bases, with 10 bases left in between.

This clonotype has a count of ten or more. The chain recombines TRBV7-2 with TRBJ2-7; TRBD1 aligns across 9 bases. This CDR3 has 16 residues. The J segment lost 5 bases and the V segment lost 5 bases, leaving 13 bases of the junction unmatched. CDR1 is SGHTA and CDR2 is FQGNSA in the germline V gene. The CDR3, as DNA: TGTGCCAGCAGCCAAACGGGACAGGGACACAGGGACGAGCAGTACTTC. Protein: CASSQTGQGHRDEQYF.

Many counts were recorded for this clonotype. V usage is TRBV7-9 and J usage is TRBJ2-7; 7 positions match TRBD1. Germline V gene data show CDR1 as SEHNR and CDR2 as FQNEAQ (reference sequence). The V and J ends lost 5 bases and 3 bases, in that order; junction bases with no gene match: 4. The CDR3 is 13 residues long. CDR3 DNA sequence: TGTGCCAGCAGCGGGGACAGTGACTACGAGCAGTACTTC. This codes for CASSGDSDYEQYF.

This clonotype was counted ten times or more. The chain is built from TRBV2 and TRBJ2-7; D remains ambiguous. V lost 8 bases, J lost 5 bases, and 19 bases lay in between. Per germline, CDR1 SNHLY and CDR2 FYNNEI. The CDR3 is 14 residues long. CDR3 sequence reads: CASGPTDERHEQYF. In DNA form, the CDR3 reads TGTGCCAGCGGCCCCACGGACGAGAGGCACGAGCAGTACTTC.

The chain uses TRBV7-9 and TRBJ2-1, with D maybe TRBD1 (6 bases). The germline V gene has CDR1 SEHNR and CDR2 FQNEAQ (reference sequence). This CDR3 region has 14 residues. V lost 1 base and J lost 8, with 12 bases in between. CDR3 region: CASSLGGRGDEQFF. The DNA for the CDR3 is TGTGCCAGCAGCTTAGGTGGCAGGGGTGATGAGCAGTTCTTC.

The V and J genes are TRBV30 and TRBJ1-1, with no clear D. Per germline, CDR1 GTSNPN and CDR2 SVGIG (reference sequence). Trimming shortened V by 4 bases and J by 0 bases, and 15 bases separated the two germline ends. The CDR3 totals 15 residues. The DNA of the CDR3 is TGTGCCTGGACCCGAGAGACTGCCATGAACACTGAAGCTTTCTTT. It codes for CAWTRETAMNTEAFF.